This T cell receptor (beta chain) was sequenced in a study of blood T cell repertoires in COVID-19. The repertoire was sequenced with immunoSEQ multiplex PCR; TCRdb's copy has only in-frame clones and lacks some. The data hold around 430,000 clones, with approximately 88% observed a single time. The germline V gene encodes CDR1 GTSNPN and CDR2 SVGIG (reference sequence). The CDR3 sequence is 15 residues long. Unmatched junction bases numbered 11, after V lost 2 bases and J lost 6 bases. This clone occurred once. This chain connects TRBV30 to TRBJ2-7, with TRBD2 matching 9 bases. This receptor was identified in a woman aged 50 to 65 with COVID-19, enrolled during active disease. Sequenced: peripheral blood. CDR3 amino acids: CAWSSGLATEGEQYF. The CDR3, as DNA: TGTGCCTGGAGTTCGGGACTAGCAACGGAAGGCGAGCAGTACTTC. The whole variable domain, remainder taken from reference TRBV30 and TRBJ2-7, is SQTIHQWPATLVQPVGSPLSLECTVEGTSNPNLYWYRQAAGRGLQLLFYSVGIGQISSEVPQNLSASRPQDRQFILSSKKLLLSDSGFYLCAWSSGLATEGEQYFGPGTRLTVT.